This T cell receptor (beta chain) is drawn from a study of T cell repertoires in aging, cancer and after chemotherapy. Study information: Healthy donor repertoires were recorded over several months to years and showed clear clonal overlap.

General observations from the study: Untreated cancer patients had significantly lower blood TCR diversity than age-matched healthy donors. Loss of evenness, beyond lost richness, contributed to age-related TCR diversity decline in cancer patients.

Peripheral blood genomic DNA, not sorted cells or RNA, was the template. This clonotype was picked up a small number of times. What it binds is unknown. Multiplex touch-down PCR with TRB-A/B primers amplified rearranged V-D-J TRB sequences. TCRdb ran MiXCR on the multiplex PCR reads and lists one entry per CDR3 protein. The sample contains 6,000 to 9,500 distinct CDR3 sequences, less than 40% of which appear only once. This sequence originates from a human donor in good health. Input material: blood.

The CDR3 region is CASSPLAGGEQYF. DNA of the CDR3: TGTGCCAGCTCACCCTTGGCGGGAGGCGAGCAGTACTTC. V and J are TRBV18 and TRBJ2-7, with TRBD2 matching 8 bases. Germline lookup yields CDR1 KGHSH and CDR2 LQKENI. This CDR3 region has 13 residues. J gave up 6 bases and V 3 bases, and 4 bases lay outside the gene matches.